This is a list of T cell receptor beta chains from one sample in a study of T cell responses to AZD1222 COVID-19 vaccine. This table comes from immunoSEQ multiplex PCR, and its TCRdb copy is limited to in-frame clones, with some not included. Among about 130,000 clones listed, just over 85% were seen once. The sample was peripheral blood, taken on day 0 of AZD1222 vaccination. These TCRs come from an adult in good health. Both conserved end residues are part of each CDR3. Fields, in order: J gene, D gene, V gene, clone size, CDR3 DNA, CDR3 protein. The D gene is left open where the match is weak. Rows give clone size only sometimes, using once, few, many, or a class for an expanded clone.

TRBJ1-5 | . | TRBV6-5 | . | TGTGCCAGCAGTTACTCCGCCAATCAGCCCCAGCATTTT | CASSYSANQPQHF
TRBJ2-1 | . | TRBV11-3 | . | TGTGCCAGCAGCTTAGGAAATCGGGGCCAAGGAAATGAGCAGTTCTTC | CASSLGNRGQGNEQFF
TRBJ2-7 | . | TRBV7-9 | . | TGTGCCAGCAGCCCTCGGGACTACGAGCAGTACTTC | CASSPRDYEQYF
TRBJ1-5 | . | TRBV15 | . | TGTGCCACCAGCTCCTTGGTGGGTCAGCCCCAGCATTTT | CATSSLVGQPQHF
TRBJ2-3 | TRBD1 | TRBV5-1 | . | TGCGCCAGCGGAAATTATGGGACAGGGTCAGATACGCAGTATTTT | CASGNYGTGSDTQYF
TRBJ1-1 | TRBD1 | TRBV5-1 | . | TGCGCCAGCAGCCAACAGGGGGACACTGAAGCTTTCTTT | CASSQQGDTEAFF
TRBJ2-2 | . | TRBV9 | . | TGTGCCAGCAGCACCGGGCGCAGGGTGGTTAAGGCCGGGGAGCTGTTTTTT | CASSTGRRVVKAGELFF
TRBJ1-5 | . | TRBV19 | . | TGTGCCAGTAGTATAGTGGAACAGTTTAATCAGCCCCAGCATTTT | CASSIVEQFNQPQHF
TRBJ1-1 | . | TRBV5-1 | . | TGCGCCAGCAGCTTGTGGGGAGGCACTGAAGCTTTCTTT | CASSLWGGTEAFF
TRBJ1-1 | . | TRBV7-9 | . | TGTGCCAGCCAACCCTTATTGCTATCAGGCGCTGAAGCTTTCTTT | CASQPLLLSGAEAFF
TRBJ2-7 | . | TRBV7-3 | . | TGTGCCAGCAGCTATATAAGGGAGAGTTCCTACGAGCAGTACTTC | CASSYIRESSYEQYF
TRBJ1-2 | . | TRBV12-5 | . | TGTGCTAGTGGCAAGGGTGGAAGCACTAACTATGGCTACACCTTC | CASGKGGSTNYGYTF
TRBJ2-2 | . | TRBV7-6 | . | TGTGCCAGCAGCTTATCAGGGGATGGGAGCACCGGGGAGCTGTTTTTT | CASSLSGDGSTGELFF
TRBJ2-4 | TRBD2 | TRBV15 | . | TGTGCCACCAGCGTGGGACTAGCGGGGAAAAACATTCAGTACTTC | CATSVGLAGKNIQYF
TRBJ1-2 | . | TRBV6-5 | . | TGTGCCACGACGCCCAACCATCCCCCTATCTATGGCTACACCTTC | CATTPNHPPIYGYTF
TRBJ2-3 | TRBD2 | TRBV7-3 | . | TGTGCCAGCAGCTCCGGGACTAGCGGGACAGATACGCAGTATTTT | CASSSGTSGTDTQYF
TRBJ2-5 | TRBD2 | TRBV6-1 | . | TGTGCCAGCAGTGGACCCTCTAGCGGGAGTAAAGAGACCCAGTACTTC | CASSGPSSGSKETQYF
TRBJ1-5 | . | TRBV7-2 | . | TGTGCCAGCAGCTTAGTCCCAAGGACGGGGCCTCAGCCCCAGCATTTT | CASSLVPRTGPQPQHF
TRBJ1-1 | . | TRBV19 | . | TGTGCCAGTAGTACACCCCCTCCAGGAGGGATGAACACTGAAGCTTTCTTT | CASSTPPPGGMNTEAFF
TRBJ1-1 | TRBD1 | TRBV2 | . | TGTGCCAGCAAGGACAGGGGGAACACTGAAGCTTTCTTT | CASKDRGNTEAFF
TRBJ2-7 | . | TRBV6-5 | few | TGTGCCAGCAGTCTAGCAGGGAGGCAGTACTTC | CASSLAGRQYF
TRBJ2-1 | TRBD2 | TRBV18 | . | TGTGCCAGCTCACCACCGGGACTAGCGGGAGGGCAAGATGAGCAGTTCTTC | CASSPPGLAGGQDEQFF
TRBJ1-5 | . | TRBV7-9 | . | TGTGCCAGCAGCTCGGGAGAGGGACAGCCCCAGCATTTT | CASSSGEGQPQHF
TRBJ2-3 | . | TRBV6-5 | . | TGTGCCAGCAGGGTGGGCCCACGCACAGATACGCAGTATTTT | CASRVGPRTDTQYF
TRBJ1-2 | . | TRBV6-5 | . | TGTGCCAGCAGATATAAACACGAAGTCTATGGCTACACCTTC | CASRYKHEVYGYTF
TRBJ1-4 | TRBD1 | TRBV7-2 | . | TGTGCCAGCAGCTCGCATATAGGGGGCCAAAATGAAAAACTGTTTTTT | CASSSHIGGQNEKLFF
TRBJ1-4 | TRBD1 | TRBV7-9 | . | TGTGCCAGCACCCTACTTGGGGACAGGGCAGAAGAAAAACTGTTTTTT | CASTLLGDRAEEKLFF
TRBJ1-5 | . | TRBV28 | . | TGTGCCAGCCTGTCATTGGATCAGCCCCAGCATTTT | CASLSLDQPQHF
TRBJ2-7 | . | TRBV7-2 | once | TGTGCCAGCAGCCACCCCGGAGCCTACGAGCAGTACTTC | CASSHPGAYEQYF
TRBJ2-5 | . | TRBV7-8 | . | TGTGCCAGCAGCCCCCGCCGGCAAGAGACCCAGTACTTC | CASSPRRQETQYF
TRBJ1-6 | . | TRBV3-1/TRBV3-2 | . | TGTGCCAGCAGCCAAGATGGGCTCAGGGTCACTTCACCCCTCCACTTT | CASSQDGLRVTSPLHF
TRBJ2-7 | . | TRBV24-1 | . | TGTGCCACCTCCTGGGGCTCCGAGCAGTACTTC | CATSWGSEQYF
TRBJ1-3 | . | TRBV2 | . | TGTGCCAGCACACGCTTAAAGGGTGGAAACACCATATATTTT | CASTRLKGGNTIYF
TRBJ1-1 | TRBD1 | TRBV7-6 | . | TGTGCCAGCAGCTATACCTCAGGGGGGGACACTGAAGCTTTCTTT | CASSYTSGGDTEAFF
TRBJ2-7 | TRBD2 | TRBV4-1 | . | TGCGCCAGCAGCCAAGATCCATGGGGACTAGCGGCCTCCTACGAGCAGTACTTC | CASSQDPWGLAASYEQYF
TRBJ2-2 | . | TRBV12-3/TRBV12-4 | . | TGTGCCAGCAGCTCAGGGTTGAACGGGGAGCTGTTTTTT | CASSSGLNGELFF
TRBJ1-1 | . | TRBV12-5 | . | TGTGCTAGTGGTAACAGGTACACTGAAGCTTTCTTT | CASGNRYTEAFF
TRBJ2-2 | . | TRBV18 | . | TGTGCCAGCTCACCACTTTCGGACAGCTACACCGGGGAGCTGTTTTTT | CASSPLSDSYTGELFF
TRBJ2-7 | . | TRBV20-1 | . | TGCAGTGCTTCAGGGAACTACGAGCAGTACTTC | CSASGNYEQYF
TRBJ1-2 | TRBD1 | TRBV24-1 | . | TGTGCCACCAGTGTAGGGACAGGGGATAGGTATGGCTACACCTTC | CATSVGTGDRYGYTF
TRBJ2-3 | TRBD2 | TRBV10-3 | . | TGTGCCATCAGTGCCCCGGGACTAGCAACCGATACGCAGTATTTT | CAISAPGLATDTQYF
TRBJ1-1 | . | TRBV7-9 | . | TGTGCCAGCAGCTTAGCCGGAGGGGGTGGCACTGAAGCTTTCTTT | CASSLAGGGGTEAFF
TRBJ1-4 | . | TRBV21-1 | . | TGTGCCAGCAGCAAAGAGCGGGACAGGAGAACGACAACTAATGAAAAACTGTTTTTT | CASSKERDRRTTTNEKLFF
TRBJ2-3 | . | TRBV11-3 | . | TGTGCCAGCAGCCTCGGGACGGTTAGCACAGATACGCAGTATTTT | CASSLGTVSTDTQYF
TRBJ1-4 | . | TRBV28 | . | TGTGCCAGCAGAAGACGGGACACGAGAGACGAAAAACTGTTTTTT | CASRRRDTRDEKLFF
TRBJ2-5 | TRBD1 | TRBV5-4 | . | TGTGCCAGCAGCTTGAAACAGGGGTGGCCGGAGACCCAGTACTTC | CASSLKQGWPETQYF
TRBJ2-3 | TRBD2 | TRBV20-1 | . | TGCAGTGCTTGTGGCGGTAGCGGGGAGAGCACAGATACGCAGTATTTT | CSACGGSGESTDTQYF
TRBJ1-1 | . | TRBV12-3/TRBV12-4 | . | TGTGCCAGCAGTCTCGGGTGGGGCACTGAAGCTTTCTTT | CASSLGWGTEAFF
TRBJ2-5 | . | TRBV6-5 | . | TGTGCCAGCAGTTACGGAGGGACAGACCAAGAGACCCAGTACTTC | CASSYGGTDQETQYF
TRBJ2-2 | TRBD2 | TRBV6-5 | . | TGTGCCAGCAGGGGGACTAGCGGGCCCACCGGGGAGCTGTTTTTT | CASRGTSGPTGELFF
TRBJ1-2 | . | TRBV6-4 | . | TGTGCCAGCAGTGACTCGGGGGGCCATGGCTACACCTTC | CASSDSGGHGYTF
TRBJ1-1 | . | TRBV27 | once | TGTGCCAGCAGTTTATCACCCGGCGACACTGAAGCTTTCTTT | CASSLSPGDTEAFF
TRBJ1-2 | . | TRBV6-1 | few | TGTGCCAGCAGTGGCGTCCGAGCGCCCTCACCGTATGGCTACACCTTC | CASSGVRAPSPYGYTF
TRBJ2-3 | . | TRBV11-2 | . | TGTGCCAGCAGCTTAGCGGGACACGCTACCGGAGATACGCAGTATTTT | CASSLAGHATGDTQYF
TRBJ2-5 | . | TRBV14 | once | TGTGCCAGCAGCCAATACAGGGAAGAGACCCAGTACTTC | CASSQYREETQYF